The entry that follows covers one T cell receptor (beta chain) sequence. Only a few counts were recorded for this clonotype. This clone's antigen is unknown. No much larger clone exists at a distance of one base, and base qualities are not known. The data were taken from a study of response to subunit inactivated influenza vaccine (dated by TCRdb to about 2018). Study-wide context: Deep quantitative T cell receptor repertoire profiling was used in the study to track responses to a trivalent subunit inactivated influenza vaccine. The full study reports these points: It was suggested by the authors that each seasonal influenza vaccination may recruit only a limited number of new T cells.

CDR1 SQVTM and CDR2 ANQGSEA were looked up in the germline V gene. From the cysteine through the phenylalanine, the CDR3 covers 16 amino acids. Just the 48-base CDR3 DNA is kept, in frame starting at base 1. Trimming takes 3 bases off V and 2 bases off J; junction bases not matched to a gene: 13. The library was prepared using RT-PCR. The sequencer listed for this sample is Illumina HiSeq 2500. TCRdb passed the public sequencing reads through fastp at Q25 and MiXCR, retaining productive beta sequences. Entries that share a CDR3 protein sequence are merged under the most common genes and DNA. The sample profile shows around 200,000 distinct CDR3 sequences; about an eighth of them were found once. Jointly, the top ten make up 25% to 30% of the sample. These same data were also listed under a study on T cells expressing NK-cell markers. As the second study states: TCR beta cDNA libraries were prepared using 5'RACE template switching, which introduced a universal primer site and unique molecular identifiers. In sorted CD3+CD56+NKG2C+, CD3+CD56+NKG2C- and CD3+CD56-NKG2C+ T-cell subsets from about 8 donors, TCR beta-chain repertoires were profiled. Among the eight sequenced donors, only one was HCMV-seronegative, while the other seven were HCMV-seropositive. In several experiments an anti-gammadeltaTCR antibody was added to restrict sorting to alphabetaTCR-expressing T cells. In about 6 donors, the dominant CD3+CD56+NKG2C+ clonotypes were found to rank among the top 10 CD8+ clonotypes and to make up about 1.0-7.5% of CD8+ T cells. Those dominant clonotypes were again the most abundant among CD3+CD56-NKG2C+ cells in four donors, at roughly 25-60.1%. Whether the expanded NKG2C-expressing T cell clones were specific for HCMV antigens remained unclear. All eight donors whose samples were sequenced were randomly selected healthy volunteers, three of them men and five women. HCMV-specific IgG was detected in serum with a commercial ELISA kit to determine HCMV serostatus. Ficoll density gradient centrifugation was used to isolate peripheral blood mononuclear cells from blood. Magnetic immunoseparation with Miltenyi isolation kits was used to isolate CD4+ and CD8+ T cells from PBMC. Synthesis of cDNA was primed from the TCR beta constant segment and was followed by two consecutive PCR amplification steps. Libraries were sequenced as 2 x 150 bp reads on Illumina HiSeq 2000/2500, MiSeq or NextSeq. MIGEC was used to demultiplex reads and group the reads by UMI, and MiTCR was used to assemble and quantify clonotypes. To exclude erroneous sequences, only TCR cDNA sequences supported by at least two reads were retained. Downstream repertoire analysis used the tcR package, and clonotypes were matched across fractions by CDR3 nucleotide sequence plus V segment. VDJmatch was used to annotate antigen specificity against VDJdb, with one amino acid substitution in CDR3 permitted.

This receptor was identified in a man aged 50-59 years who received an inactivated influenza vaccine. Donor details come from another sample of the same person, matched by shared clones. Sample: CD8+ T cells sorted from PBMCs, taken roughly 12 days after vaccination. The chain was built from TRBV29-1 and TRBJ2-7; 7 bases in between match TRBD1. Read as DNA, the sequence is TGCAGCGTTGAGGTGGGGTCCACAGGGGTCACCTACGAGCAGTACTTC. The translation is CSVEVGSTGVTYEQYF.